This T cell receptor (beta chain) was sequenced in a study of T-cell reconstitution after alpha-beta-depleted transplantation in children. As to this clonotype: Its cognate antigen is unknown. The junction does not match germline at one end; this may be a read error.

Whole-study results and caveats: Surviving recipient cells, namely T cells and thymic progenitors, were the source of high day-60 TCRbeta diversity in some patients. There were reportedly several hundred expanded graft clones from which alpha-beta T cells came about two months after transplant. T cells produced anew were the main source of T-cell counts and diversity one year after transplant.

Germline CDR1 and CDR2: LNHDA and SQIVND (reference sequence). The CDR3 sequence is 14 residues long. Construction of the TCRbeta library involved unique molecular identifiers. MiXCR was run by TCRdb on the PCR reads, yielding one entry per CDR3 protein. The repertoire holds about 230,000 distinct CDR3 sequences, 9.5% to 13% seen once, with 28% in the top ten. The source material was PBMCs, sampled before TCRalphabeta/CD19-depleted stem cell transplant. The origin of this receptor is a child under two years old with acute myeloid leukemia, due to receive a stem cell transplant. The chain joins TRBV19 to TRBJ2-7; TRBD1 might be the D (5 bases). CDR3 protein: CASSLHEGVDEQYF. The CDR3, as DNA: TGTGCCAGTAGTCTCCATGAAGGGGTAGACGAACAGTACTTC. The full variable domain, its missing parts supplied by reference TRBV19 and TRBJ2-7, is DGGITQSPKYLFRKEGQNVTLSCEQNLNHDAMYWYRQDPGQGLRLIYYSQIVNDFQKGDIAEGYSVSREKKESFPLTVTSAQKNPTAFYLCASSLHEGVDEQYFGPGTRLTVT.